A single sample gave rise to the 8 T cell receptor beta chains below, sequenced in a study of shared clonotypes between healthy human individuals. The repertoire was sequenced with immunoSEQ multiplex PCR; TCRdb's copy has only in-frame clones and lacks some. The sample shows approximately 1.4 million clones, approximately 98% of them seen only once. The specimen was naive CD4+ T cells sorted from blood. Subset described: CD45RA+ positively selected. Receptors originate from a man under 40 in good health.

This clone showed up just once. J is TRBJ2-4 and V is TRBV30; TRBD2 agrees at 10 bases. The CDR3 has 14 amino acids. Trimming took 3 bases from V and 6 from J; bases not matched to a gene: 5. Looked up from germline, CDR1 is GTSNPN and CDR2 is SVGIG (reference sequence). CDR3 sequence reads: CAWRLAGVRNIQYF. In DNA form, the CDR3 reads TGTGCCTGGAGGCTAGCGGGAGTAAGAAACATTCAGTACTTC.

Comments on this clone: Other nucleotide sequences in the sample specify the same CDR3. CDR3 bases: TGCAGTGCTCCGGACACCGGGGAGCTGTTTTTT. Translation: CSAPDTGELFF. The rearrangement joins TRBV20-1 to TRBJ2-2; D is undetermined. Trimming left V 5 bases short and J 3 bases short, with 4 bases between. The CDR3 has 11 amino acids. From germline, CDR1 is DFQATT and CDR2 SNEGSKA (reference sequence).

This sequence joins TRBV7-9 and TRBJ2-2; 10 bases are shared with TRBD2. CDR3 length: 14 amino acids. Trimming cost V 5 bases and J 6 bases; bases outside gene matches: 3. Germline V gene sequence: CDR1 SEHNR, CDR2 FQNEAQ (reference sequence). CDR3 DNA: TGTGCCAGCAGCACCCTAGCGGGAGCCGGGGAGCTGTTTTTT. Translated: CASSTLAGAGELFF.

The chain carries TRBV27 and TRBJ2-2; TRBD2 might be the D (6 bases). Per germline, CDR1 MNHEY and CDR2 SMNVEV (reference sequence). This CDR3 comprises 16 residues. The V end was cut by 2 bases, the J end by 1 base, with 11 bases between. The CDR3 sequence is CASSLVGGLNTGELFF. The CDR3 DNA sequence: TGTGCCAGCAGTTTAGTGGGGGGACTGAACACCGGGGAGCTGTTTTTT.

The chain links TRBV6-6 to TRBJ2-3; D is uncertain. The CDR3 sequence is 13 residues long. The V gene lost 7 bases and the J gene lost 2 bases, with 10 bases spanning the gap. Germline V lookup: CDR1 MNHNY, CDR2 SVGAGI (reference sequence). This CDR3 reads CASKVRTTDTQYF. The CDR3 coding sequence is TGTGCCAGCAAGGTTAGGACCACAGATACGCAGTATTTT.

The V and J genes are TRBV7-9 and TRBJ1-5, with D possibly TRBD1 on 6 matching bases. This CDR3 region has 16 residues. The V gene's germline CDR1 is SEHNR and CDR2 FQNEAQ (reference sequence). The V end lost 1 base, the J end lost 3 bases, and 13 bases lay between the germline ends. Here the CDR3 reads CASSLGRGGHNQPQHF. Written as DNA, the CDR3 is TGTGCCAGCAGCTTAGGGCGTGGGGGACACAATCAGCCCCAGCATTTT.

The chain couples TRBV7-2 to TRBJ2-6, with D perhaps TRBD1 (6 bases). Trimming took off 2 bases at V and 2 bases at J, with 13 bases between the two ends. The CDR3 runs to 17 residues. Germline V gene data show CDR1 as SGHTA and CDR2 as FQGNSA. The CDR3, as DNA: TGTGCCAGCAGCTTAAGGCCAGGGACAACTGGGGCCAACGTCCTGACTTTC. It yields the protein CASSLRPGTTGANVLTF.

Written as DNA, the CDR3 is TGTGCCACCGGTGGGGGGCCAGGGGCCAACGTCCTGACTTTC. The encoded protein is CATGGGPGANVLTF. V gene TRBV28 combines with J gene TRBJ2-6; D is possibly TRBD1 or TRBD2 (6 bases each). Trimming took 10 bases from V and 4 from J, leaving 14 bases between them. CDR1 is MDHEN, CDR2 SYDVKM, per germline. The CDR3 spans 14 residues.